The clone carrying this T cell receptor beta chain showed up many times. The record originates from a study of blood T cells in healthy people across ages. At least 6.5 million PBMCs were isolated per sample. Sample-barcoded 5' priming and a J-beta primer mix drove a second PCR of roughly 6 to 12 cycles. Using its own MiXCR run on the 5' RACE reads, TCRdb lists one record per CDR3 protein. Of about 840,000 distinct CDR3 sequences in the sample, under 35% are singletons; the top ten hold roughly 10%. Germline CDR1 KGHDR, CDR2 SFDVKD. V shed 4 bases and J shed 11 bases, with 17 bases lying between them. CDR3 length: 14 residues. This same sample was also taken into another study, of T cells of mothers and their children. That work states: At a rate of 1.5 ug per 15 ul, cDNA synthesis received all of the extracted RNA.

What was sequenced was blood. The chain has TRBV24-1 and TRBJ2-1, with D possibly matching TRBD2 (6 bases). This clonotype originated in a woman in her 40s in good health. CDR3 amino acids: CATSDPRAGSQQFF. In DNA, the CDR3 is TGTGCCACCAGTGACCCCAGGGCGGGGAGTCAGCAGTTCTTC.